This is a list of T cell receptor beta chains from one sample in a study of CD4 T cells in relation to SARS-CoV-2 and coronaviruses. The data were produced by immunoSEQ multiplex PCR, yet TCRdb's version contains in-frame clones alone and is incomplete. The data hold 60,000 to 75,000 clones, with just over 90% observed a single time. The material sequenced was naive CD4+ T cells from PBMCs. These receptors came from a human donor in good health. The CDR3 runs from the conserved cysteine through the conserved F or W. A D gene is named only where the DNA matches it firmly. Clone size appears in some rows only: once, few, many, or a class for an expanded clone.

- | TRBJ2-7 | TRBV29-1 | 14 | - | CSALTGRRAGEQYF | TGCAGCGCCCTGACCGGCCGCAGGGCGGGCGAGCAGTACTTC
- | TRBJ1-2 | TRBV23-1 | 14 | - | CASSQVRVNYGYTF | TGCGCCAGCAGTCAGGTCAGAGTTAACTATGGCTACACCTTC
once | TRBJ1-4 | TRBV6-6 | 16 | - | CTSSWGLRQSNEKLFF | TGTACCAGCAGTTGGGGGTTAAGACAGAGTAATGAAAAACTGTTTTTT
- | TRBJ1-1 | TRBV6-1 | 16 | - | CASSEDERFLDTEAFF | TGTGCCAGCAGTGAGGACGAGAGGTTTTTGGACACTGAAGCTTTCTTT
- | TRBJ1-2 | TRBV9 | 16 | TRBD1 | CASSAWDRGLNYGYTF | TGTGCCAGCAGCGCGTGGGACAGGGGCCTTAACTATGGCTACACCTTC
- | TRBJ2-7 | TRBV5-1 | 13 | TRBD1 | CASQGQGMGEQYF | TGCGCCAGCCAGGGACAGGGGATGGGGGAGCAGTACTTC
- | TRBJ2-7 | TRBV30 | 13 | - | CAWKGGVDYEQYF | TGTGCCTGGAAAGGGGGAGTCGACTACGAGCAGTACTTC
once | TRBJ2-5 | TRBV7-2 | 15 | - | CASSPTRGGGETQYF | TGTGCCAGCAGCCCTACGAGGGGGGGAGGGGAGACCCAGTACTTC
- | TRBJ2-3 | TRBV29-1 | 13 | - | CSDRVPYTDTQSF | TGCAGCGACCGGGTCCCCTACACAGATACGCAGTCTTTT
- | TRBJ1-4 | TRBV7-9 | 14 | TRBD1 | CASSLPTGNEKLFF | TGTGCCAGCAGCTTACCGACAGGGAATGAAAAACTGTTTTTT
- | TRBJ2-3 | TRBV16 | 13 | - | CASSQSPSDTQYF | TGTGCCAGCAGCCAATCCCCCTCAGATACGCAGTATTTT
- | TRBJ1-4 | TRBV5-1 | 18 | TRBD1 | CASSPSGGGAATNEKLFF | TGCGCCAGCAGCCCCTCAGGGGGAGGGGCTGCAACTAATGAAAAACTGTTTTTT
once | TRBJ2-5 | TRBV5-1 | 14 | - | CASSLRRGQETQYF | TGCGCCAGCAGCTTGCGGAGGGGACAAGAGACCCAGTACTTC
- | TRBJ2-1 | TRBV7-2 | 18 | TRBD2 | CASSDLKLAGGVLDEQFF | TGTGCCAGCAGCGACCTTAAACTAGCGGGGGGAGTACTCGATGAGCAGTTCTTC
- | TRBJ2-7 | TRBV24-1 | 13 | - | CATSEFGQHGQYF | TGTGCCACCAGTGAATTCGGACAGCACGGGCAGTACTTC
- | TRBJ2-6 | TRBV6-2/TRBV6-3 | 15 | - | CASSYSGSGANVLTF | TGTGCCAGCAGTTACTCTGGTTCCGGGGCCAACGTCCTGACTTTC
- | TRBJ1-4 | TRBV5-1 | 20 | - | CASSARQVPPRLSANEKLFF | TGCGCCAGCAGCGCCCGACAGGTCCCCCCTCGCCTTTCAGCTAATGAAAAACTGTTTTTT
- | TRBJ2-5 | TRBV10-3 | 14 | - | CAISSQRGQETQYF | TGTGCCATCAGTTCGCAGCGAGGCCAAGAGACCCAGTACTTC
- | TRBJ2-3 | TRBV6-2/TRBV6-3 | 15 | TRBD1 | CASSYGQGDTDTQYF | TGTGCCAGCAGTTACGGTCAGGGGGACACAGATACGCAGTATTTT
- | TRBJ2-1 | TRBV28 | 14 | TRBD2 | CASRGTSGSYEQFF | TGTGCCAGCAGGGGGACTAGCGGGAGCTATGAGCAGTTCTTC
- | TRBJ1-6 | TRBV5-1 | 16 | - | CASSLGTDSYNSPLHF | TGCGCCAGCAGCTTGGGGACGGACTCCTATAATTCACCCCTCCACTTT
- | TRBJ2-2 | TRBV5-1 | 14 | - | CASYQGVMTGELFF | TGCGCCAGCTATCAAGGGGTAATGACCGGGGAGCTGTTTTTT
- | TRBJ1-5 | TRBV4-1 | 14 | - | CASSQAVAYQPQHF | TGCGCCAGCAGCCAAGCGGTCGCTTATCAGCCCCAGCATTTT
- | TRBJ2-5 | TRBV5-1 | 17 | TRBD2 | CASSGGLAGTHGETQYF | TGCGCCAGCAGCGGGGGACTAGCGGGGACCCACGGGGAGACCCAGTACTTC
- | TRBJ1-6 | TRBV6-6 | 16 | TRBD1 | CASSPGTENYNSPLHF | TGTGCCAGCAGTCCAGGGACAGAAAACTATAATTCACCCCTCCACTTT
- | TRBJ2-1 | TRBV5-1 | 13 | TRBD1 | CASSDIDRGEQFF | TGCGCCAGCAGCGATATTGACAGGGGTGAGCAGTTCTTC